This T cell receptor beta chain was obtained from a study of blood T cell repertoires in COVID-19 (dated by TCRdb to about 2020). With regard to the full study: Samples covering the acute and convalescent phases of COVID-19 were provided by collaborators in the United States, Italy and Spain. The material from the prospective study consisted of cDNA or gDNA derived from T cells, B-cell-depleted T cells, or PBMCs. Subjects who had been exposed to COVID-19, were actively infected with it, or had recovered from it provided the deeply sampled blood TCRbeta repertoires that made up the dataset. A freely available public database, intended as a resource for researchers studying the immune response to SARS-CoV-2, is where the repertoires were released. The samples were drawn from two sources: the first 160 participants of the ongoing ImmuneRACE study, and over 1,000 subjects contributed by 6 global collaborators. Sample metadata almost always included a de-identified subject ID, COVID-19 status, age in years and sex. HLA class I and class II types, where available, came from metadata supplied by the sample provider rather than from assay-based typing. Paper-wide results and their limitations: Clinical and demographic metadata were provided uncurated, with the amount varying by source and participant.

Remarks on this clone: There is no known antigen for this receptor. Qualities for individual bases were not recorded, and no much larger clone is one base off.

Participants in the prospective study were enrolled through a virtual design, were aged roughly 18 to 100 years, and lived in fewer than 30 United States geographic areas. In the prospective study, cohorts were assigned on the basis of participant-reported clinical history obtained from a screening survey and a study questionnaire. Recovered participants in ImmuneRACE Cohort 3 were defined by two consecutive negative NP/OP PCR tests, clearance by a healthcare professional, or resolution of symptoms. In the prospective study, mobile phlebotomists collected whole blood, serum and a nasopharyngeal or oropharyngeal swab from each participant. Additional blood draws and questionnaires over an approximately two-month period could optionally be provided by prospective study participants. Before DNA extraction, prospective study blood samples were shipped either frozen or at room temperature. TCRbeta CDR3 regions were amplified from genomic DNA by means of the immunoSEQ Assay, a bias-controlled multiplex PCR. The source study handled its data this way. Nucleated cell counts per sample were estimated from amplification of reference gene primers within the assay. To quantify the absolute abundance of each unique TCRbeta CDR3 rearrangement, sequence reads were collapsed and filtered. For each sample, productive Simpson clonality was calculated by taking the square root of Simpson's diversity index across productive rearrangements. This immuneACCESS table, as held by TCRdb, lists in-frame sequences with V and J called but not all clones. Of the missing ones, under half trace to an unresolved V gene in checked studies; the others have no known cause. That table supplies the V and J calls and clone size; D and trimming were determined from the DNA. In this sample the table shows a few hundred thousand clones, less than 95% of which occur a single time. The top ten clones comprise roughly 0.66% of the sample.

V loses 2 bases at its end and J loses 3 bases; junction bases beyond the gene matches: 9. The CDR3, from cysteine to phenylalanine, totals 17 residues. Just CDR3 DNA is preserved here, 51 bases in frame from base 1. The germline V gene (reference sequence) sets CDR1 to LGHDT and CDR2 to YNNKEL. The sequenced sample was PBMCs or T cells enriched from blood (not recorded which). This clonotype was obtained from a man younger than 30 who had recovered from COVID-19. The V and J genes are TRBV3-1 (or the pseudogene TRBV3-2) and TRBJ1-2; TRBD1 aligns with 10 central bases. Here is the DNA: TGTGCCAGCAGCCAATATTCAGACAGGGGGCGTGACTATGGCTACACCTTC. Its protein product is CASSQYSDRGRDYGYTF.